The sequence of this TCR beta chain was determined in a study of high-grade serous ovarian cancer treatment subgroups. Tumor tissue was taken before any definitive surgery or chemotherapy was given. This clone has a handful of counts. The CDR3 totals 11 residues. Trimming took off 5 bases at V and 2 bases at J, with 6 bases between the two ends. Germline CDR1 SQVTM, CDR2 ANQGSEA. Method: immunoSEQ multiplex PCR; TCRdb's copy keeps in-frame clones and lacks some. The sample contains some 4,000 clones, over 65% of which appear only once. The receptor was derived from a human donor with high-grade serous ovarian cancer. Specimen: tumor tissue. V gene TRBV29-1 combines with J gene TRBJ1-1, with D unclear. The CDR3 is CSVTSNTEAFF. CDR3 nucleotide sequence: TGCAGCGTTACATCCAACACTGAAGCTTTCTTT.